This TCR beta chain was found in a study of T cell repertoires in cytomegalovirus infection. About the study: Both a matching HLA type and CMV infection were indicated by public TCR beta signatures. Study-wide points: It was HLA-C-restricted CMV-specific TCR beta clonotypes that dominated the response ex vivo.

This clonotype was counted only a few times. Its antigen is not known. V was trimmed by 1 base and J by 4 bases, leaving 15 bases between them. Germline assignment: CDR1 DFQATT and CDR2 SNEGSKA (reference sequence). CDR3 length equals 15 residues. TCRdb analysed the reads with MiXCR anew, one entry per CDR3 protein. The data contain 350,000 to 450,000 distinct CDR3 sequences, 18% of them singletons. The sample taken for sequencing was PBMCs. This chain links TRBV20-1 with TRBJ2-3; either TRBD1 or TRBD2 may fit D (5 bases each). This clonotype was sampled from a human donor in good health (CMV status not recorded). Some clones in this sample may be carry-over from other donors' samples. The CDR3 sequence: CSARATGTAADTQYF. The DNA for the CDR3 is TGCAGTGCTAGAGCTACCGGGACCGCCGCAGATACGCAGTATTTT.